Presented here are 2 T cell receptor beta chains from one specimen sequenced in a study of T cells in Graves' hyperthyroidism and ophthalmopathy (dated by TCRdb to the late 2010s). The protocol used for the library was multiplex PCR. The data were produced on an Illumina HiSeq 2000. The TCR beta CDR3 regions were amplified from the RNA transcripts. A first-round RT-PCR of the TCR CDR3 used the HTBI primer set with the Qiagen OneStep RT-PCR kit. The public sequencing data were trimmed at Q25 with fastp and processed into clonotypes with MiXCR by TCRdb, which kept only in-frame beta chains. Rows with one shared CDR3 protein collapse into an entry with the most common genes and DNA. The sample table lists about 380,000 distinct CDR3 sequences, approximately 18% of them with a count of one. The top ten clones comprise around 40% of the sample. Sequencing was carried out using blood. Receptors originate from a man aged 18 to 30 with Graves' ophthalmopathy.

At least ten counts were recorded for this clonotype. The chain employs TRBV7-9 and TRBJ1-5, with TRBD1 as a possible D gene (6 bases). This CDR3 region has 12 residues. Trimming removed 6 bases from V and 9 bases from J, with 12 bases in between. CDR1 is SEHNR and CDR2 is FQNEAQ in the germline V gene (reference sequence). CDR3 DNA sequence: TGTGCCAGCAGTACCGGGGGGCTGCCCCAGCATTTT. This translates into CASSTGGLPQHF. The variable domain in full, with the rest retrieved from reference TRBV7-9 and TRBJ1-5, is DTGVSQNPRHKITKRGQNVTFRCDPISEHNRLYWYRQTLGQGPEFLTYFQNEAQLEKSRLLSDRFSAERPKGSFSTLEIQRTEQGDSAMYLCASSTGGLPQHFGDGTRLSIL.

This clonotype was recorded a few times. This chain links TRBV19 with TRBJ2-3; tentative D call: TRBD2 (5 bases). Germline-derived CDR1 and CDR2 are LNHDA and SQIVND (reference sequence). Trimming pared 3 bases from V and 7 bases from J, leaving 17 bases between. The CDR3 length is 15 residues. The CDR3 loop is CASSILGDYQHTQYF. The CDR3 DNA follows: TGTGCCAGTAGTATTTTGGGTGACTATCAGCATACGCAGTATTTT.